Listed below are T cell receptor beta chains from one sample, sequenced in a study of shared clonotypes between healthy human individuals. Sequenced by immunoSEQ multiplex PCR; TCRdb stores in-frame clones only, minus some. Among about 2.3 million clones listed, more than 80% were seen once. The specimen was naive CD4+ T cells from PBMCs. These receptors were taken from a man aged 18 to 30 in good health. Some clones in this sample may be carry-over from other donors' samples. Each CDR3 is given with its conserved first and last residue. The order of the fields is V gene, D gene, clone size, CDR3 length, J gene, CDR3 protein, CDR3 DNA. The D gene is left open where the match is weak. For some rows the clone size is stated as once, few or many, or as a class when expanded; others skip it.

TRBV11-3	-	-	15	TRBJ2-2	CASSITGPGTGELFF	TGTGCCAGCAGCATAACAGGGCCGGGCACCGGGGAGCTGTTTTTT
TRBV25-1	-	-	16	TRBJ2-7	CASSTAGARSSYEQYF	TGTGCCAGCAGCACCGCCGGGGCCAGGAGCTCCTACGAGCAGTACTTC
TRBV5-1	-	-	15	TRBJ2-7	CASSFGQGLTYEQYF	TGCGCCAGCAGCTTTGGGCAGGGTCTAACCTACGAGCAGTACTTC
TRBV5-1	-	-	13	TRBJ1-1	CASSPYRATEAFF	TGCGCCAGCAGCCCATACAGGGCCACTGAAGCTTTCTTT
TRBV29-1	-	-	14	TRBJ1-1	CSVDWGRGNTEAFF	TGCAGCGTTGACTGGGGTCGTGGGAACACTGAAGCTTTCTTT
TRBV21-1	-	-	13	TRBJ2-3	CATRTSCADTQYF	TGTGCCACCCGGACTAGCTGCGCAGATACGCAGTATTTT
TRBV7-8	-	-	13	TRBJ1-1	CASSSGRNTEAFF	TGTGCCAGCAGCTCAGGACGAAACACTGAAGCTTTCTTT
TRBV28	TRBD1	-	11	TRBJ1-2	CASSSDRVHTF	TGTGCCAGCAGTTCCGACAGGGTCCACACCTTC
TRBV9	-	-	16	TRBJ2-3	CASSPYFRTSTDTQYF	TGTGCCAGCAGCCCCTACTTTAGGACTAGCACAGATACGCAGTATTTT
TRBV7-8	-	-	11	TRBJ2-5	CASSSRETQYF	TGTGCCAGCAGCTCTAGGGAGACCCAGTACTTC
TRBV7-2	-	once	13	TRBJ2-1	CASRGSSYNEQFF	TGTGCCAGCCGGGGGAGCTCCTACAATGAGCAGTTCTTC
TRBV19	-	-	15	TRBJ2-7	CASSIGQGNTDEQYF	TGTGCCAGTAGTATCGGTCAGGGAAACACGGACGAGCAGTACTTC
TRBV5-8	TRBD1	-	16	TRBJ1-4	CASSLHHRGTNEKLFF	TGTGCCAGCAGCTTACATCACAGGGGCACTAATGAAAAACTGTTTTTT
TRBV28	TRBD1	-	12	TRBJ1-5	CASSLQGQPQHF	TGTGCCAGCAGTCTACAGGGGCAGCCCCAGCATTTT
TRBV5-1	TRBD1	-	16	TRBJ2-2	CASSVTGPLITGELFF	TGCGCCAGCAGCGTGACAGGGCCCCTGATCACCGGGGAGCTGTTTTTT
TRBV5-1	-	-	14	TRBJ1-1	CASSLEPQSTEAFF	TGCGCCAGCAGCTTGGAGCCCCAGAGCACTGAAGCTTTCTTT
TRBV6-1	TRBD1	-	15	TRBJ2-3	CASRGRQGRQDTQYF	TGTGCCAGCAGAGGCCGACAGGGGAGGCAAGATACGCAGTATTTT
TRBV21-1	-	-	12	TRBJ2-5	CASHPPKKTQYF	TGTGCCAGCCACCCGCCGAAGAAGACCCAGTACTTC
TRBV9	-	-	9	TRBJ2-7	CAVPYEQYF	TGTGCCGTCCCCTACGAGCAGTACTTC
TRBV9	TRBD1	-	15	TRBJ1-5	CASSVAGTDRQPQHF	TGTGCCAGCAGCGTAGCGGGGACAGACCGTCAGCCCCAGCATTTT
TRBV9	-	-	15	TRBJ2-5	CASSVEQGSGETQYF	TGTGCCAGCAGCGTAGAACAGGGTAGCGGTGAGACCCAGTACTTC
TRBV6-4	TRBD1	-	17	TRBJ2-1	CASSRQGATRTYNEQFF	TGTGCCAGCAGCAGACAGGGGGCCACTCGAACCTACAATGAGCAGTTCTTC
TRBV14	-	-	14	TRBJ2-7	CASSRAQGVYEQYF	TGTGCCAGCAGCCGCGCACAGGGAGTCTACGAGCAGTACTTC
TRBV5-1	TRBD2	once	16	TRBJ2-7	CASSPGGLAGAYEQYF	TGCGCCAGCAGCCCGGGAGGGCTAGCGGGAGCCTACGAGCAGTACTTC
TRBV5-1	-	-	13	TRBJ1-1	CASSLEGDRQAFF	TGCGCCAGCAGCTTGGAGGGGGACCGTCAAGCTTTCTTT
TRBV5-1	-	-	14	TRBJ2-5	CASSLPWGEETQYF	TGCGCCAGCAGCCTCCCGTGGGGGGAAGAGACCCAGTACTTC
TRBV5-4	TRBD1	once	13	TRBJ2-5	CASARTGQETQYF	TGTGCCAGCGCCAGGACAGGGCAAGAGACCCAGTACTTC
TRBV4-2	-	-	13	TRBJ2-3	CASSQQTLDTQYF	TGTGCCAGCAGCCAACAAACGTTGGATACGCAGTATTTT
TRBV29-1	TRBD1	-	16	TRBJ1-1	CSVFGGLITGGTEAFF	TGCAGCGTTTTCGGAGGTTTGATCACAGGGGGCACTGAAGCTTTCTTT
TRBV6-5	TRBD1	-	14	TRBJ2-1	CASSYSDRGDEQFF	TGTGCCAGCAGTTACTCGGACAGGGGGGATGAGCAGTTCTTC
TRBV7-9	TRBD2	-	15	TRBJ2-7	CASSLLGLADYEQYF	TGTGCCAGCAGCTTATTGGGACTAGCGGACTACGAGCAGTACTTC
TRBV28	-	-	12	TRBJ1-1	CASSLLGAEAFF	TGTGCCAGCAGTTTATTGGGAGCAGAGGCTTTCTTT
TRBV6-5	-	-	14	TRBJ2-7	CASGQGRSSYEQYF	TGTGCCAGCGGCCAGGGAAGGAGCTCCTACGAGCAGTACTTC
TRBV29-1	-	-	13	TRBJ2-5	CSVGGRAKETQYF	TGCAGCGTTGGGGGCAGGGCGAAAGAGACCCAGTACTTC
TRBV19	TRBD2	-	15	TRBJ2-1	CASTSLAGVHNEQFF	TGTGCCAGTACCTCACTAGCGGGAGTGCACAATGAGCAGTTCTTC
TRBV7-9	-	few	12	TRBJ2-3	CASSASTDTQYF	TGTGCCAGCAGCGCAAGCACAGATACGCAGTATTTT
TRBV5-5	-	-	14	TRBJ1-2	CASSPWTDAYGYTF	TGTGCCAGCAGCCCATGGACAGATGCCTATGGCTACACCTTC
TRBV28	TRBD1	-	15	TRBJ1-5	CASRGQGNSNQPQHF	TGTGCCAGCAGGGGACAGGGGAATAGCAATCAGCCCCAGCATTTT
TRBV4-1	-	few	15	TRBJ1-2	CASSQDLGPYYGYTF	TGCGCCAGCAGCCAAGATTTGGGACCCTACTATGGCTACACCTTC
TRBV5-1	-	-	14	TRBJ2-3	CASSFSRVSDTQYF	TGCGCCAGCAGCTTCTCCAGGGTCTCAGATACGCAGTATTTT
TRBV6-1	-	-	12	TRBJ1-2	CASISLDYGYTF	TGTGCCAGCATATCCCTGGATTATGGCTACACCTTC
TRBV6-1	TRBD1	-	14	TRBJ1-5	CASDETGGNQPQHF	TGTGCCAGCGACGAGACAGGGGGCAATCAGCCCCAGCATTTT
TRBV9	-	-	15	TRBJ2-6	CASSVGLGGANVLTF	TGTGCCAGCAGCGTAGGGTTGGGTGGGGCCAACGTCCTGACTTTC
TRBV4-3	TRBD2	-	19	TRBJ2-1	CASSQYIAGPFLSGNEQFF	TGCGCCAGCAGCCAATACATAGCGGGACCCTTCCTATCAGGGAATGAGCAGTTCTTC
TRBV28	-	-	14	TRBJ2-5	CASSRPGPHETQYF	TGTGCCAGCAGCCGACCAGGACCTCATGAGACCCAGTACTTC
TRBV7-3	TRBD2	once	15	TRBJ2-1	CASSSTGTRGAEQFF	TGTGCCAGCAGTTCGACCGGGACTAGAGGGGCTGAGCAGTTCTTC
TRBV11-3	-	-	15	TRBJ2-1	CASSLGGSSYNEQFF	TGTGCCAGCAGCCTTGGGGGAAGCTCCTACAATGAGCAGTTCTTC
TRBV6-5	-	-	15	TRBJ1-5	CASSPRGNRNQPQHF	TGTGCCAGCAGCCCCCGTGGGAATCGAAATCAGCCCCAGCATTTT
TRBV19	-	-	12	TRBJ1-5	CASSSPFEAQHF	TGTGCCAGTAGTAGCCCCTTTGAGGCCCAGCATTTT
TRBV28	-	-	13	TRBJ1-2	CASRLDRNYGYTF	TGTGCCAGCAGACTCGACAGAAACTATGGCTACACCTTC
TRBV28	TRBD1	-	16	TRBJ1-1	CASNPTPGQGNTEAFF	TGTGCCAGCAATCCCACCCCGGGACAGGGGAACACTGAAGCTTTCTTT
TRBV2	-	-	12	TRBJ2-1	CASRTEESEQFF	TGTGCCAGCAGAACAGAGGAGAGTGAGCAGTTCTTC
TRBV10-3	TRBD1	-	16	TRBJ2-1	CAISEDRVLSYNEQFF	TGTGCCATCAGTGAAGACAGGGTTCTCTCCTACAATGAGCAGTTCTTC